These 3 T cell receptor beta chains were sequenced from one sample in a study of blood T cell repertoires in COVID-19 (dated by TCRdb to 2020 to 2021). Library preparation employed the immunoSEQ multiplex PCR assay. Drawn from immuneACCESS, this table holds only the in-frame rearrangements with V and J called that TCRdb kept. Clones are partly lost; checked studies trace under half to an unresolved V gene and leave the rest unexplained. Here the sample has about 180,000 clones; just under 80% occur a single time. 6.5% to 8% of the sample belongs to the ten largest clones. Sequenced: peripheral blood. Receptors originate from a man between 70 and 80 years old with active or convalescent COVID-19.

The chain carries TRBV12-3 or TRBV12-4 and TRBJ2-1; no clear D gene. This CDR3 comprises 12 residues. The V end was cut by 3 bases, the J end by 10 bases, with 10 bases between. The CDR3: CASSFENAEQFF. The CDR3 DNA sequence: TGTGCCAGCAGTTTTGAGAACGCCGAGCAGTTCTTC.

This sequence joins TRBV2 and TRBJ1-1; D possibly corresponds to TRBD1 (6 bases). CDR3 length: 14 amino acids. CDR1 is SNHLY, CDR2 FYNNEI, per germline. Trimming cost V 6 bases and J 0 bases, with 11 bases left between them. The CDR3 DNA reads TGTGCCAGCAGCCTGGACAGAATGAACACTGAAGCTTTCTTT. It codes for CASSLDRMNTEAFF. Looking up the rest from reference TRBV2 and TRBJ1-1 gives the full variable domain: EPEVTQTPSHQVTQMGQEVILRCVPISNHLYFYWYRQILGQKVEFLVSFYNNEISEKSEIFDDQFSVERPDGSNFTLKIRSTKLEDSAMYFCASSLDRMNTEAFFGQGTRLTVV.

The genes are TRBV7-2 and TRBJ1-4; no clear D. The CDR3 spans 15 residues. CDR1 is SGHTA, CDR2 FQGNSA, per germline. Trimming took off 2 bases at V and 0 bases at J, with 7 bases between the two ends. CDR3 sequence (DNA): TGTGCCAGCAGCTTATTTCAGGCAACTAATGAAAAACTGTTTTTT. Protein sequence: CASSLFQATNEKLFF.